The 30 T cell receptor beta chains listed next were all sequenced from one sample in a study of read filtering for tumor transcriptome and immune sequencing. From approximately 400 ng of RNA, a library with molecular barcoded alpha/delta and beta/gamma adaptors was made. TCRdb re-called the reads through MiXCR, storing one row per CDR3 protein. The table includes more than 45,000 distinct CDR3 sequences, about 12% detected once. The sample comprised a population of CD138-negative cells sorted from bone marrow. These receptors were taken from a donor over 35 with multiple myeloma.

This clonotype appeared many times. This rearrangement joins TRBV10-3 to TRBJ2-1; 9 nucleotides line up with TRBD2. This CDR3 comprises 16 residues. J was trimmed by 9 bases and V by 2 bases; bases with no gene match: 11. Germline assignment: CDR1 ENHRY and CDR2 SYGVKD. The CDR3 loop reads CAISEEGGTSISEQFF. DNA for the CDR3: TGTGCCATCAGTGAGGAAGGCGGGACTAGCATCAGTGAGCAGTTCTTC.

The table lists this clonotype with many counts. V gene TRBV5-1 combines with J gene TRBJ1-1; possible D gene TRBD1, 5 bases. The CDR3 runs to 14 residues. Trimming left V 4 bases short and J 0 bases short, with 10 bases between. From germline, CDR1 is SGHRS and CDR2 YFSETQ. In DNA form, the CDR3 reads TGCGCCAGCAGCGGGGGACGTATGAACACTGAAGCTTTCTTT. Protein sequence: CASSGGRMNTEAFF. The variable domain in full, with the rest retrieved from reference TRBV5-1 and TRBJ1-1, is KAGVTQTPRYLIKTRGQQVTLSCSPISGHRSVSWYQQTPGQGLQFLFEYFSETQRNKGNFPGRFSGRQFSNSRSEMNVSTLELGDSALYLCASSGGRMNTEAFFGQGTRLTVV.

This clonotype was picked up many times. The rearrangement joins TRBV19 to TRBJ2-5; D might be TRBD2 (6 bases). Per the germline V gene, CDR1 is LNHDA and CDR2 is SQIVND (reference sequence). Between the trimmed V and J ends, which lost 5 bases and 7 bases, there was a span of 17 bases. This CDR3 is 14 amino acids long. This CDR3 reads CASSAGTPEGTQYF. In nucleotides, the CDR3 is TGTGCCAGTAGTGCCGGGACTCCGGAAGGGACCCAGTACTTC.

There are many counts of this clonotype. V and J are TRBV4-1 and TRBJ1-1; D is perhaps TRBD1 (6 bases). Germline loops: CDR1 MGHRA, CDR2 YSYEKL. CDR3 length: 15 amino acids. V gave up 1 base and J gave up 4 bases, with 13 bases separating them. The CDR3 DNA is TGCGCCAGCAGCCAAGGCCGGACAGACCTCACTGAAGCTTTCTTT. Its translation: CASSQGRTDLTEAFF.

This clonotype was seen many times. The chain has TRBV20-1 and TRBJ2-1, with 7 bases identical to TRBD1. V dropped 2 bases and J dropped 7; count of bases not matched to a gene: 8. Per germline, CDR1 DFQATT and CDR2 SNEGSKA (reference sequence). There are 14 residues in the CDR3. CDR3: CSARNRGAGNEQFF. The CDR3 nucleotides are TGCAGTGCTAGAAACAGGGGTGCAGGAAATGAGCAGTTCTTC.

In the case of this clonotype: A much larger clonotype is one base distant, so this may be a read error. The rearrangement uses TRBV6-2 or TRBV6-3 and TRBJ1-5; the match to TRBD1 covers 7 bases. The CDR3 runs 17 residues. CDR1 is MNHEY, CDR2 SVGEGT, per germline. CDR3 coding DNA: TGTGCCAGCAGTTCCCTAGATGCGGGAGGGGGCAATCGGCCCCAGCATTTT. Its protein is CASSSLDAGGGNRPQHF.

This sequence joins TRBV29-1 and TRBJ2-7, with 8 bases lining up with TRBD1. This CDR3 spans 14 amino acids. The ends lost 4 bases at V and 3 bases at J; junction bases unmatched: 8. The V gene's germline CDR1 is SQVTM and CDR2 ANQGSEA. CDR3 region: CSVGSQGVVYEQYF. CDR3 sequence (DNA): TGCAGCGTTGGATCACAGGGGGTAGTCTACGAGCAGTACTTC.

There are many counts of this clonotype. The chain joins TRBV30 to TRBJ1-1; D gene unclear. Trimming left V 4 bases short and J 1 base short, with 4 bases between. The germline gives CDR1 GTSNPN, CDR2 SVGIG (reference sequence). The CDR3 spans 11 residues. CDR3 region: CAWKGNTEAFF. The DNA of the CDR3 is TGTGCCTGGAAAGGGAACACTGAAGCTTTCTTT.

The table lists this clonotype with many counts. The chain combines TRBV7-2 with TRBJ2-3; D is possibly TRBD2 (6 bases). The CDR3 spans 16 residues. CDR1 and CDR2 from the germline V gene are SGHTA and FQGNSA. The V end was cut by 5 bases, the J end by 0 bases, with 15 bases between. CDR3 amino acids: CASSKMVAASTDTQYF. Written as DNA, the CDR3 is TGTGCCAGCAGCAAAATGGTAGCGGCAAGCACAGATACGCAGTATTTT.

This clonotype was observed at least ten times. The rearrangement uses TRBV20-1 and TRBJ2-5; D remains unclear. Trimming cost V 3 bases and J 1 base, with 9 bases left between them. This CDR3 spans 13 amino acids. Germline CDR1 reads DFQATT; CDR2 reads SNEGSKA (reference sequence). In DNA form, the CDR3 reads TGCAGTGCTAGTACCGGGCTCCAAGAGACCCAGTACTTC. Its translation is CSASTGLQETQYF.

This clonotype was seen ten or more times. The rearrangement links TRBV29-1 to TRBJ1-1, with D possibly matching TRBD1 (5 bases). The V and J ends lost 7 bases and 5 bases respectively, with 23 bases between them. The germline V gene has CDR1 SQVTM and CDR2 ANQGSEA. CDR3 size: 15 residues. CDR3 sequence: CSAQGHVGERTEAFF. The CDR3 region has the DNA TGCAGCGCCCAGGGCCACGTCGGGGAAAGGACTGAAGCTTTCTTT.

This clonotype was recorded at least ten times. The V call is TRBV6-6, the J call TRBJ2-2; 10 bases agree with TRBD2. This CDR3 region has 17 residues. Germline lookup yields CDR1 MNHNY and CDR2 SVGAGI (reference sequence). V shed 6 bases and J 8 bases; nucleotides not matched to a gene: 15. The CDR3: CASRGTDSGGPSGELFF. In nucleotides, the CDR3 is TGTGCCAGCAGGGGTACTGATAGCGGGGGGCCCTCTGGGGAGCTGTTTTTT.

By share, this clonotype ranks as medium-sized (0.01 to 0.1%). The chain combines TRBV29-1 with TRBJ2-5; TRBD2 is a possible D gene (5 bases). Germline V lookup: CDR1 SQVTM, CDR2 ANQGSEA. The CDR3 spans 15 residues. Trimming left V 6 bases short and J 2 bases short, with 19 bases between. The chain's CDR3 is CSVTPGSTGQETQYF. CDR3 nucleotide sequence: TGCAGCGTCACCCCGGGGTCTACCGGGCAAGAGACCCAGTACTTC.

This chain links TRBV6-6 with TRBJ1-2; D uncertain. CDR1 and CDR2 (germline): MNHNY, SVGAGI (reference sequence). The CDR3 loop spans 13 amino acids. Trimming left V 4 bases short and J 9 bases short, with 15 bases between. The CDR3 is CASSSGSFSRYTF. Here the CDR3 DNA reads TGTGCCAGCAGTTCTGGATCGTTTTCTCGCTACACCTTC.

At least ten counts were recorded for this clonotype. This chain uses TRBV7-2 with TRBJ2-7; a weak D match, TRBD1 (6 bases). V was trimmed by 5 bases and J by 6 bases, leaving 14 bases between them. There are 13 residues in the CDR3. Germline V gene lookup returns CDR1 SGHTA and CDR2 FQGNSA. CDR3 sequence (DNA): TGTGCCAGCAGCCCCAACAGGGTAACCGAGCAGTACTTC. Its protein is CASSPNRVTEQYF.

This clonotype was seen only a few times. One end of the junction does not line up with germline, which may come from a read error. The V and J genes are TRBV7-6 and TRBJ2-5, with 9 positions matching TRBD1. The germline gives CDR1 SGHVS, CDR2 FNYEAQ. The CDR3 loop spans 14 amino acids. Written as DNA, the CDR3 is TGTGCTAGCAGCTGGACAGGGGAGGGGGAGACCCAGTACTTC. It translates to CASSWTGEGETQYF. Together with reference TRBV7-6 and TRBJ2-5, the CDR3 gives the full variable domain: GAGVSQSPRYKVTKRGQDVALRCDPISGHVSLYWYRQALGQGPEFLTYFNYEAQQDKSGLPNDRFSAERPEGSISTLTIQRTEQRDSAMYRCASSWTGEGETQYFGPGTRLLVL.

This clonotype was counted many times. The rearrangement uses TRBV5-1 and TRBJ1-4; unclear D gene. CDR3 length: 14 residues. CDR1 and CDR2 from the germline V gene are SGHRS and YFSETQ. V was clipped by 0 bases and J by 12 bases, with 15 bases between them. The CDR3 region is CASSLAAGKKELFF. CDR3 in DNA: TGCGCCAGCAGCTTGGCCGCCGGGAAAAAGGAACTGTTTTTT.

This chain joins TRBV12-3 or TRBV12-4 and TRBJ2-5; 15 nucleotides align to TRBD2. The ends lost 5 bases at V and 6 bases at J; junction bases unmatched: 4. The CDR3 has 15 residues. CDR3 sequence: CASSPGLAGGKTQYF. DNA of the CDR3: TGTGCCAGCAGTCCGGGACTAGCGGGGGGCAAGACCCAGTACTTC.

Points on this clonotype: It may be a read error: a sequence one base away is much more abundant. The chain has TRBV5-1 and TRBJ1-4; D is unclear. This CDR3 contains 14 residues. Germline CDR1 reads SGHRS; CDR2 reads YFSETQ. For the CDR3, the DNA is TGCGCCAGCAGCCCGGGGATCCCAGATGAAAAACTGCTTTTT. Protein product: CASSPGIPDEKLLF.

The V gene is TRBV11-2, the J gene TRBJ2-7, with D possibly being TRBD1 (8 bases). Germline lookup yields CDR1 SGHAT and CDR2 FQNNGV. The V end lost 3 bases, the J end lost 5 bases, and 17 bases lay between the germline ends. This CDR3 comprises 15 residues. The CDR3 loop reads CASSFTGGDTHEQYF. CDR3 in DNA: TGTGCCAGCAGCTTCACAGGGGGGGATACACACGAGCAGTACTTC.

The rearrangement links TRBV20-1 to TRBJ2-7; D possibly corresponds to TRBD2 (6 bases). The CDR3 runs 15 residues. V lost 3 bases and J 4 bases, leaving 19 bases between the germline ends. Germline-derived CDR1 and CDR2 are DFQATT and SNEGSKA (reference sequence). This CDR3 reads CSARGLLAISYEQYF. CDR3 DNA sequence: TGCAGTGCTAGGGGGCTACTAGCAATCAGTTACGAGCAGTACTTC.

This clonotype came up many times. The chain carries TRBV28 and TRBJ2-7; 11 bases line up with TRBD1. The CDR3 totals 16 residues. Germline V lookup: CDR1 MDHEN, CDR2 SYDVKM. Trimming removed 2 bases from V and 8 bases from J; junction bases left unmatched: 11. The DNA of the CDR3 is TGTGCCAGCAGTTTAAGGGGACAGGGGGGCCTCAGTAAGCAGTACTTC. It encodes CASSLRGQGGLSKQYF.

There are many counts of this clonotype. V usage is TRBV6-2 or TRBV6-3 and J usage is TRBJ1-4, with TRBD1 identical over 9 bases. Losses at the gene ends were 6 bases for V and 3 bases for J; bases not matched to a gene: 8. Germline values: CDR1 MNHEY, CDR2 SVGEGT. CDR3 length: 16 residues. The CDR3 coding sequence is TGTGCCAGCAGCCCCGGACAGGGGAGAGCTAATGAAAAACTGTTTTTT. It codes for CASSPGQGRANEKLFF.

This clonotype was observed at least ten times. The chain employs TRBV6-1 and TRBJ1-4, with D maybe TRBD1 (6 bases). Per germline, CDR1 MNHNS and CDR2 SASEGT. Trimming left V 5 bases short and J 0 bases short, with 16 bases between. This CDR3 is built from 17 residues. The CDR3 protein is CASSYPGQVATNEKLFF. Written as DNA, the CDR3 is TGTGCCAGCAGTTATCCGGGACAAGTTGCAACTAATGAAAAACTGTTTTTT.

This clonotype has ten or more counts. This chain joins TRBV5-1 and TRBJ2-4; D is ambiguous. The V end lost 4 bases, the J end lost 2 bases, and 10 bases lay between the germline ends. The CDR3 extends over 14 amino acids. Germline V gives CDR1 SGHRS, CDR2 YFSETQ. The CDR3 sequence is CASSEWSPKNIQYF. The CDR3 DNA reads as TGCGCCAGCAGCGAATGGAGTCCCAAAAACATTCAGTACTTC.

This clonotype was seen many times. The V call is TRBV29-1, the J call TRBJ2-3; D may be TRBD1 (6 bases). Germline V gene lookup returns CDR1 SQVTM and CDR2 ANQGSEA. Between the trimmed V and J ends, which lost 3 bases and 0 bases, there was a span of 16 bases. There are 16 residues in the CDR3. In DNA form, the CDR3 reads TGCAGCGTTGAGAGCTGGGGGCGACTAAGCACAGATACGCAGTATTTT. Protein product: CSVESWGRLSTDTQYF.

This clonotype was observed many times. The V call is TRBV6-2 or TRBV6-3, the J call TRBJ2-1, with 13 bases fitting TRBD2. Trimming removed 2 bases from V and 0 bases from J; junction bases left unmatched: 13. The CDR3 sequence is 21 residues long. Looked up from germline, CDR1 is MNHEY and CDR2 is SVGEGT. The CDR3 region is CASSYPRPGLAGRSSYNEQFF. CDR3 nucleotide sequence: TGTGCCAGCAGTTACCCGCGGCCGGGACTAGCGGGGCGTAGCTCCTACAATGAGCAGTTCTTC.

This clonotype was found many times. The chain couples TRBV6-1 to TRBJ1-5; possible D gene TRBD1, 6 bases. Looked up from germline, CDR1 is MNHNS and CDR2 is SASEGT. The CDR3 is 14 amino acids. The germline V and J ends were trimmed by 5 bases and 6 bases, with 14 bases remaining between them. CDR3 nucleotide sequence: TGTGCCAGCAGTCTAACAGGGTTGAGTCAGCCCCAGCATTTT. It codes for CASSLTGLSQPQHF.

This clonotype was detected many times. The chain recombines TRBV4-1 with TRBJ1-2; D is perhaps TRBD1 (5 bases). Trimming left V 4 bases short and J 5 bases short, with 23 bases between. In germline, CDR1 is MGHRA, CDR2 YSYEKL. The CDR3 spans 17 residues. This CDR3 is CASSPQGEGRTPYGYTF. The CDR3 nucleotides are TGCGCCAGCAGCCCCCAAGGGGAAGGCAGGACCCCGTATGGCTACACCTTC.

The sample holds many counts of this clonotype. This rearrangement joins TRBV20-1 to TRBJ2-6; TRBD1 matches at 8 bases. Germline CDR1 reads DFQATT; CDR2 reads SNEGSKA (reference sequence). There are 15 residues in the CDR3. The V gene end was trimmed by 2 bases and the J gene end by 4 bases; junction bases not matched to a gene: 4. CDR3 nucleotide sequence: TGCAGTGCTAGACAGGGGGCGGCAGGGGCCAACGTCCTGACTTTC. Amino acid sequence: CSARQGAAGANVLTF.